This T cell receptor (beta chain) was recovered during a study of T cell repertoires in cytomegalovirus infection. The study's findings and limits: There were HLA-C-restricted CMV-specific TCR beta clonotypes dominating the ex vivo response.

In the case of this clonotype: Antigen specificity is unknown.

MiXCR, run by TCRdb on the reads, gives a single entry per CDR3 protein. This sample yields around 120,000 distinct CDR3 sequences, of which 20% to 30% are seen a single time; 30% to 35% belongs to the top ten. CDR1 and CDR2 (germline): SQVTM, ANQGSEA. This CDR3 contains 12 residues. V lost 4 bases and J lost 2, with 8 bases in between. This clonotype originated in a human donor in good health (CMV status not recorded). Some clones in this sample may be carry-over from other donors' samples. The sequenced material came from PBMCs, sequenced either directly or after in vitro stimulation (not recorded which). The chain uses TRBV29-1 and TRBJ1-2, with D unclear. The CDR3 sequence: CSVGGPNYGYTF. CDR3 bases: TGCAGCGTTGGGGGTCCAAACTATGGCTACACCTTC. Drawing the rest from reference TRBV29-1 and TRBJ1-2, the complete variable domain is SAVISQKPSRDICQRGTSLTIQCQVDSQVTMMFWYRQQPGQSLTLIATANQGSEATYESGFVIDKFPISRPNLTFSTLTVSNMSPEDSSIYLCSVGGPNYGYTFGSGTRLTVV.